This T cell receptor beta chain was recorded in a study of blood T cell repertoires in COVID-19. Study as a whole: PBMCs, B-cell-depleted T cells, or T cells provided the cDNA or gDNA that made up the material.

In the authors' workflow: The authors estimated nucleated cell counts from reference gene primer amplification. Profiled with immunoSEQ multiplex PCR; TCRdb holds only in-frame clones, not every one. From that table come the V and J calls and clone size; the DNA was used to work out D and trimming. The table includes 280,000 or so clones, 87% detected once. This clone was seen only once. The CDR3 contains 13 residues. CDR1 MNHEY and CDR2 SMNVEV come from the germline V gene (reference sequence). Trimming at V came to 6 bases and at J to 7 bases, leaving 8 bases not matched to a gene. Each recovered donor of Cohort 3 presented with two negative PCRs, clearance, or symptom resolution.

The V gene is TRBV27, the J gene TRBJ2-7; the match to TRBD2 covers 8 bases. The receptor's source is a woman aged 40 to 55 who had recovered from COVID-19. The specimen sequenced was PBMCs or T cells enriched from blood (not recorded which). In DNA form, the CDR3 reads TGTGCCAGCAGCCGAGCGGGAGTAGGGGAGCAGTACTTC. Translating gives CASSRAGVGEQYF.